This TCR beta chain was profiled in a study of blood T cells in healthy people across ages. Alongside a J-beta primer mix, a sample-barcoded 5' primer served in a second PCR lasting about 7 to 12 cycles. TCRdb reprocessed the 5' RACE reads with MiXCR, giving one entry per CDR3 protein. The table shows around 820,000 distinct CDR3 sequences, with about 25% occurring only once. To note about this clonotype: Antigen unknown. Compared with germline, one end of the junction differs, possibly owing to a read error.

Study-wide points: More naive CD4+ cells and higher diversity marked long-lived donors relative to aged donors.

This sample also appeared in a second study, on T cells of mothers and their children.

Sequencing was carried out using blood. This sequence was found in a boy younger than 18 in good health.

The CDR3 region has the DNA TGTGCCAGCAGCCTAGCGGGAGTTACCACAGATACGCAGTATTTT. The encoded protein is CASSLAGVTTDTQYF. V gene TRBV7-6 combines with J gene TRBJ2-3; 10 nucleotides align to TRBD2. The CDR3 sequence is 15 residues long. Germline CDR1 reads SGHVS; CDR2 reads FNYEAQ.